This T cell receptor (beta chain) was obtained from a study of CD8 T cells in ankylosing spondylitis. Notes on the study in general: Several highly homologous variants made up a TCR beta motif, and this motif appeared characteristic of ankylosing spondylitis blood. It was reported that disease-linked clones were significantly enriched in matched ankylosing spondylitis synovial fluid. Those disease-linked clones were CD8+; they were also relatively rare in peripheral blood.

Trimming removed 2 bases from V and 1 base from J; junction bases left unmatched: 10. The germline CDR1 and CDR2 sequences are SGHRS and YFSETQ. The CDR3 is 19 amino acids. Quantitative 5'-RACE with molecular barcodes produced the TCR beta libraries. Each CDR3 protein is one row after TCRdb ran MiXCR on the 5' RACE reads. The sample records more than 650,000 distinct CDR3 sequences, roughly 10% being singletons. Note on this clonotype: Antigen: not known.

The V gene is TRBV5-1, the J gene TRBJ2-1; 12 positions match TRBD2. The sequence came from a male donor with ankylosing spondylitis. Sequences were obtained from blood, either unsorted or a sorted T cell fraction (not recorded which). The CDR3 DNA follows: TGCGCCAGCAGCTTACCTAGCGGGGGGGCCGAGGAATCCTACAATGAGCAGTTCTTC. Its translation: CASSLPSGGAEESYNEQFF.